Presented here are 2 T cell receptor beta chains from one specimen sequenced in a study of CD8 T cells in ankylosing spondylitis. The study's findings and limits: Seven or eight highly homologous variants made up a TCR beta motif, and this motif appeared characteristic of ankylosing spondylitis blood.

These receptors' antigens are unknown. Each CDR3 protein gets one entry after TCRdb re-called the 5' RACE reads with MiXCR. The sample has 390,000 or so distinct CDR3 sequences; approximately 20% are singletons. The sample taken for sequencing was blood, either unsorted or a sorted T cell fraction (not recorded which). All receptors come from a male donor with ankylosing spondylitis.

This clonotype has more than one count but fewer than ten. V usage is TRBV11-3 and J usage is TRBJ2-2; D call uncertain. The CDR3 has 14 amino acids. Germline V lookup: CDR1 SGHNT, CDR2 YENEEA. Trimming pared 7 bases from V and 1 base from J, leaving 10 bases between. CDR3: CASILGGNTGELFF. The DNA for the CDR3 is TGTGCCAGCATCTTGGGCGGGAACACCGGGGAGCTGTTTTTT.

The chain recombines TRBV12-5 with TRBJ2-5; 9 bases are shared with TRBD1. Germline V gene sequence: CDR1 LGHNT, CDR2 FRNRAP. The CDR3 has 15 residues. J was trimmed by 3 bases and V by 4 bases; bases with no gene match: 6. CDR3 in DNA: TGTGCTAGTGGTTCGCCCCGGGACAGGGAAGAGACCCAGTACTTC. Protein product: CASGSPRDREETQYF.